This T cell receptor (beta chain) was retrieved from a study of blood T cell repertoires in COVID-19. Study-wide background: Spain, Italy and the United States supplied samples that represented acute and convalescent COVID-19.

Only in-frame clones appear in the TCRdb table, and some are missing; sequencing was by immunoSEQ multiplex PCR. The table has about 330,000 clones, about 87% seen once. This clonotype was obtained from a man younger than 40 with COVID-19, enrolled during active disease. Sequenced material: peripheral blood.

The CDR3 region has the DNA TGCGCCAGCAGCCAAGGACAGTACCACGAGCAGTACTTC. It translates to CASSQGQYHEQYF. This chain uses TRBV5-1 with TRBJ2-7, with D maybe TRBD1 (6 bases). The CDR3 length is 13 residues. In germline, CDR1 is SGHRS, CDR2 YFSETQ. The ends were cut back, 4 bases at V and 5 bases at J, with 13 bases in the middle.